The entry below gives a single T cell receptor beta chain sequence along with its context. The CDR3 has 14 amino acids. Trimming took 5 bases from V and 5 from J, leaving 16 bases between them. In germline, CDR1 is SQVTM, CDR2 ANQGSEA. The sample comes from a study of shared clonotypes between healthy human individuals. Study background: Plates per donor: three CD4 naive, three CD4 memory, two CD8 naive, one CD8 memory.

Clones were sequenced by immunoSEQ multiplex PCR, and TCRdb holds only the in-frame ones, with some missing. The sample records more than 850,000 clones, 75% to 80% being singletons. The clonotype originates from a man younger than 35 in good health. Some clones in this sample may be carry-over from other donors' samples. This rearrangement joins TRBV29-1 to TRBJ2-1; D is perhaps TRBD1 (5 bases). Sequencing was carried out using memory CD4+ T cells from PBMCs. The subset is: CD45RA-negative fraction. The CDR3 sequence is CSVRKLQGNNEQFF. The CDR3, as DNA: TGCAGCGTTCGCAAATTGCAGGGAAACAATGAGCAGTTCTTC.